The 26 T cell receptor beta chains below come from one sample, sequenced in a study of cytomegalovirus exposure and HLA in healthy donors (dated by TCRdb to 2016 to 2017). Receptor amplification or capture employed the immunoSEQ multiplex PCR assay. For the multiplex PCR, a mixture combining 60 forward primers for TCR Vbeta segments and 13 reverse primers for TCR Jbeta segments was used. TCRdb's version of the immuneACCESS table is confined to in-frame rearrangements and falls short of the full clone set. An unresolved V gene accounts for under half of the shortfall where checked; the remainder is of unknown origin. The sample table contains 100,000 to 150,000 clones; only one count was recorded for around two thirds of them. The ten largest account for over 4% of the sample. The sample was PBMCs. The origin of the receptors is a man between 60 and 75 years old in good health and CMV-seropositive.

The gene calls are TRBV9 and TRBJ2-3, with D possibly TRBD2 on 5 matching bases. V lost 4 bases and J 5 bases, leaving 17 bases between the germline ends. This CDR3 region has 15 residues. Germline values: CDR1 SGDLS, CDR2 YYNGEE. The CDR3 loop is CASSSEVVRGDTQYF. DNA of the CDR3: TGTGCCAGCAGCTCTGAGGTGGTTCGGGGAGATACGCAGTATTTT.

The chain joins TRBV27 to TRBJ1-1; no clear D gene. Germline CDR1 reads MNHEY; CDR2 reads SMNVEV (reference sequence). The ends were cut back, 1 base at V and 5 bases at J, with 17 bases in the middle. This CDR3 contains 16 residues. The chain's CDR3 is CASSLLGVGGGTEAFF. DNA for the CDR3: TGTGCCAGCAGTTTATTGGGCGTAGGTGGCGGGACTGAAGCTTTCTTT.

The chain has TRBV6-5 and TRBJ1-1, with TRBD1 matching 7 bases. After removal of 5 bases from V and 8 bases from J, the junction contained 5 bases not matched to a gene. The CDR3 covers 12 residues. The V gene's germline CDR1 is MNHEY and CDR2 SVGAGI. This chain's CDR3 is CASSTQTGEAFF. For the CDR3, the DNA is TGTGCCAGCAGTACCCAGACAGGGGAAGCTTTCTTT.

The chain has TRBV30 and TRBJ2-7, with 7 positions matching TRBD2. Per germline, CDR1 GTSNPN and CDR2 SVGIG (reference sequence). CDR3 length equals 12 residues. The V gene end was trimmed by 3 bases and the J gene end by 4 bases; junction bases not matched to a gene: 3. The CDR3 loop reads CAWRSSGYEQYF. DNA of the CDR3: TGTGCCTGGAGGTCTAGCGGATACGAGCAGTACTTC.

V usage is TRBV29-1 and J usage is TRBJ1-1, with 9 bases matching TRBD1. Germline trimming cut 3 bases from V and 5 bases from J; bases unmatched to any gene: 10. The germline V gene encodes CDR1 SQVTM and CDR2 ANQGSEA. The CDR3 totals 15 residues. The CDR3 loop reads CSVEGNRGLRTEAFF. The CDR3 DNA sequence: TGCAGCGTTGAGGGTAACAGGGGGCTGAGAACTGAAGCTTTCTTT.

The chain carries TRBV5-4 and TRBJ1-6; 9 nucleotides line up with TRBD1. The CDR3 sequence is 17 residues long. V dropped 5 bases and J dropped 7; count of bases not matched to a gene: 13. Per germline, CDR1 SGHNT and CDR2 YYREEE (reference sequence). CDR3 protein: CASRPHTGGDRNSPLHF. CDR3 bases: TGTGCCAGCAGACCACATACAGGGGGCGATCGGAATTCACCCCTCCACTTT.

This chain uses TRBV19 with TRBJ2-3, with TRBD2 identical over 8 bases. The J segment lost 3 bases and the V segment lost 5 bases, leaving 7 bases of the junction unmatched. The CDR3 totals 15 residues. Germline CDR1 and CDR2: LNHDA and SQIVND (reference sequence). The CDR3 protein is CASSHPSGGTDTQYF. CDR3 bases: TGTGCCAGTAGTCACCCTTCGGGGGGGACAGATACGCAGTATTTT.

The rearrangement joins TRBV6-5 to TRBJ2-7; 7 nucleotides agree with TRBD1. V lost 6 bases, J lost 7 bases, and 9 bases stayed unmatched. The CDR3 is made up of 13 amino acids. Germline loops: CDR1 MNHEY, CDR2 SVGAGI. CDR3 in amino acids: CASRITGAWEQYF. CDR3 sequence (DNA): TGTGCCAGCAGAATTACAGGGGCATGGGAGCAGTACTTC.

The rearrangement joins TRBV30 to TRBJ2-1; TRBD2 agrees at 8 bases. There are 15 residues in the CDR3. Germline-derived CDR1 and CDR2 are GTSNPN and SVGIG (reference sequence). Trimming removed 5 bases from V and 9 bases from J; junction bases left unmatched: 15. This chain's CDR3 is CAWVPGLDGVGEQFF. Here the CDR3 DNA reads TGTGCCTGGGTCCCGGGACTAGATGGGGTAGGTGAGCAGTTCTTC.

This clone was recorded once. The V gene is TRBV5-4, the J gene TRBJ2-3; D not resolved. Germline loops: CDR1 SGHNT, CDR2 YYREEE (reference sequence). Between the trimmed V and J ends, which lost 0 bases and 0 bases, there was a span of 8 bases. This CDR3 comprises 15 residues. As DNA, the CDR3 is TGTGCCAGCAGCTTGGCTTCTTCTAGCACAGATACGCAGTATTTT. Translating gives CASSLASSSTDTQYF.

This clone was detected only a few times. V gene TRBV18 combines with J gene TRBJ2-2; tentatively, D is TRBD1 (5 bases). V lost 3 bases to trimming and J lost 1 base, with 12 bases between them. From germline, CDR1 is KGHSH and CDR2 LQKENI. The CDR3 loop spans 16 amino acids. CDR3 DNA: TGTGCCAGCTCACCTCCCGGGCAGGGGAACACCGGGGAGCTGTTTTTT. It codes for CASSPPGQGNTGELFF. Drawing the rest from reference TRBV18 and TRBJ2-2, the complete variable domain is NAGVMQNPRHLVRRRGQEARLRCSPMKGHSHVYWYRQLPEEGLKFMVYLQKENIIDESGMPKERFSAEFPKEGPSILRIQQVVRGDSAAYFCASSPPGQGNTGELFFGEGSRLTVL.

The CDR3 nucleotides read TGCGCCAGCAGCCAAGATCCCCCCAGGGCCTCATATCAGCCCCAGCATTTT. It yields the protein CASSQDPPRASYQPQHF. This rearrangement joins TRBV4-1 to TRBJ1-5; D is possibly TRBD1 (5 bases). The CDR3 runs 17 residues. Trimming cost V 0 bases and J 5 bases, with 17 bases left between them. In germline, CDR1 is MGHRA, CDR2 YSYEKL.

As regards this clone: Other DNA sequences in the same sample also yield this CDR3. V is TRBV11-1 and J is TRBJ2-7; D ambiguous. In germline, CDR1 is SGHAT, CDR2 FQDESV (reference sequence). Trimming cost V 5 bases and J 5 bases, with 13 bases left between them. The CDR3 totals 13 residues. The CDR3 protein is CASSLGFQDEQYF. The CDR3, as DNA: TGTGCCAGCAGCCTAGGGTTTCAGGACGAGCAGTACTTC.

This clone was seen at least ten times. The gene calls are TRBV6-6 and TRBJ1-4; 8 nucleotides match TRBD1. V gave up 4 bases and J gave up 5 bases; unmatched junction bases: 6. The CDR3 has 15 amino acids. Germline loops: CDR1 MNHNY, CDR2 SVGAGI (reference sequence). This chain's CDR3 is CASSFAGTGNEKLFF. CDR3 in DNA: TGTGCCAGCAGTTTTGCCGGGACAGGCAATGAAAAACTGTTTTTT.

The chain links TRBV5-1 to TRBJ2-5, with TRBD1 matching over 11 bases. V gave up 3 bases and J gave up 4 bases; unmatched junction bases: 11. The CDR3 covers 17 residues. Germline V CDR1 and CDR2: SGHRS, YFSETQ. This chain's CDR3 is CASSSNAGTGGLETQYF. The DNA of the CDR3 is TGCGCCAGCAGCTCAAACGCCGGGACAGGGGGTTTAGAGACCCAGTACTTC.

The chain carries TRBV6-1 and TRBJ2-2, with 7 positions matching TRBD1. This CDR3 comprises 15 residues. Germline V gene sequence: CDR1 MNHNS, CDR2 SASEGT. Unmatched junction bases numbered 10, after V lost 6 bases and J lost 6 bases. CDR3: CASRASRQGPGELFF. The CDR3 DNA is TGTGCCAGCAGGGCCAGCCGACAGGGCCCCGGGGAGCTGTTTTTT.

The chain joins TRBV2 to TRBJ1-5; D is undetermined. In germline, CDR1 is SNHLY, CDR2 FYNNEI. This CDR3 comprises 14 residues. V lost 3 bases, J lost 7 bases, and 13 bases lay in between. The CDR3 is CASSDVTARQPQHF. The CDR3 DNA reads TGTGCCAGCAGTGATGTTACTGCCCGCCAGCCCCAGCATTTT.

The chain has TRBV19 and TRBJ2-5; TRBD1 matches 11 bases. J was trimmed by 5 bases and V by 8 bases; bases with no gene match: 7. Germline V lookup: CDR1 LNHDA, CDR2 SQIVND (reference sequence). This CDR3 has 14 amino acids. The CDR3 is CASSGTGGEETQYF. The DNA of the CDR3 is TGTGCCAGTTCCGGGACAGGGGGGGAGGAGACCCAGTACTTC.

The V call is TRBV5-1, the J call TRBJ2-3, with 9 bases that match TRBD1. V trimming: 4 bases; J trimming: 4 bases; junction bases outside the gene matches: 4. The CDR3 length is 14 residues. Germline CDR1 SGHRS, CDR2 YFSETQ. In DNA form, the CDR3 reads TGCGCCAGCAGCCCACAGGGGGCGTCAGATACGCAGTATTTT. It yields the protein CASSPQGASDTQYF.

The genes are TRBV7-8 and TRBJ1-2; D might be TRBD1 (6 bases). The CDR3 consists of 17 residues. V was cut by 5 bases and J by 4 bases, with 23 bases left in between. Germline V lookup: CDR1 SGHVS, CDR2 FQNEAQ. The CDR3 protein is CASSPGSGDPLGYGYTF. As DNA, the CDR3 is TGTGCCAGCAGCCCAGGGTCAGGGGACCCCCTGGGCTATGGCTACACCTTC.

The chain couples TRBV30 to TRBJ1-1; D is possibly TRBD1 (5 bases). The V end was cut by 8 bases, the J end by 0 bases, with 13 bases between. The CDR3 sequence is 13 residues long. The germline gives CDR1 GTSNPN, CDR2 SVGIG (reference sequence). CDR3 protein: CARGRGLNTEAFF. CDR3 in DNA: TGTGCCCGAGGTAGGGGCCTGAACACTGAAGCTTTCTTT.

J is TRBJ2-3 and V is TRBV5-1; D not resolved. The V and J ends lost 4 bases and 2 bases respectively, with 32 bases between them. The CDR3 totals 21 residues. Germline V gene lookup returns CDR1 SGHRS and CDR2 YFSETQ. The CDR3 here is CASSPTVGDGTTQSVTDTQYF. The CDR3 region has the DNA TGCGCCAGCAGCCCGACTGTTGGAGACGGTACCACCCAATCAGTCACAGATACGCAGTATTTT.

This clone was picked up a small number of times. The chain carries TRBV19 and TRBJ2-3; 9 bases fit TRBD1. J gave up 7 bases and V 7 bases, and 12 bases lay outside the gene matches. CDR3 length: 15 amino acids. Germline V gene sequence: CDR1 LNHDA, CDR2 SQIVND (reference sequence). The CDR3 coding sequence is TGTGCCAGTACTTCAGACAGGGGGAATTGGAATACGCAGTATTTT. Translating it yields CASTSDRGNWNTQYF.

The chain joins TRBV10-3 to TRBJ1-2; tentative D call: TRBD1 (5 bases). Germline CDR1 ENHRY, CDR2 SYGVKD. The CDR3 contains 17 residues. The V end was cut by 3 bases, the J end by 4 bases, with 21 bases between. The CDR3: CAISDSQGRHAGYGYTF. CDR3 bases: TGTGCCATCAGTGATAGTCAGGGCCGCCACGCTGGCTATGGCTACACCTTC.

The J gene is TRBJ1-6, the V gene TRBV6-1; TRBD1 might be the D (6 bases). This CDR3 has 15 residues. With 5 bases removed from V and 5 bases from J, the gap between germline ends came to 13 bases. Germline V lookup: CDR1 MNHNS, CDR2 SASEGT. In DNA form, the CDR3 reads TGTGCCAGCAGTTGGGGGGGGGCCGATAATTCACCCCTCCACTTT. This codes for CASSWGGADNSPLHF.

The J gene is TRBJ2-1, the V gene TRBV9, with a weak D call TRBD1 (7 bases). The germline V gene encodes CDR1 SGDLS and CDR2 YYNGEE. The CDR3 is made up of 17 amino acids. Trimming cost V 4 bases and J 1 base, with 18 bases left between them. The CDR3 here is CASSLRTGLPSYNEQFF. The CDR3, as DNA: TGTGCCAGCAGCTTAAGGACAGGACTACCTTCCTACAATGAGCAGTTCTTC.